This TCR beta chain was sequenced during a study of metastatic and nonmetastatic thyroid tumors. The CDR3 extends over 17 amino acids. Trimming at V came to 6 bases and at J to 4 bases, leaving 12 bases not matched to a gene. CDR1 is LNHNV and CDR2 is YYDKDF in the germline V gene (reference sequence). No treatment of any kind had been given to any patient before thyroid surgery. As originally analysed: Variation in CDR3 across clinicopathological groups served as the basis for constructing a distant-metastasis classifier in papillary thyroid cancer. With MiXCR, TCRdb called clones anew from the PCR reads. These V and J calls are TCRdb output, not the study's own analysis. The table lists 6,000 to 9,000 clones, approximately 30% of them singletons. The sample holds a few counts of this clone.

The sample taken for sequencing was tumor tissue. The rearrangement joins TRBV15 to TRBJ2-3; TRBD2 aligns across 11 bases. This clonotype originated in a male donor with papillary thyroid cancer or a benign thyroid nodule (not recorded which). Some clones in this sample may be carry-over from other donors' samples. The CDR3: CATRGQRLAGSADTQYF. The DNA for the CDR3 is TGTGCCACCAGAGGACAAAGACTAGCGGGAAGCGCAGATACGCAGTATTTT.